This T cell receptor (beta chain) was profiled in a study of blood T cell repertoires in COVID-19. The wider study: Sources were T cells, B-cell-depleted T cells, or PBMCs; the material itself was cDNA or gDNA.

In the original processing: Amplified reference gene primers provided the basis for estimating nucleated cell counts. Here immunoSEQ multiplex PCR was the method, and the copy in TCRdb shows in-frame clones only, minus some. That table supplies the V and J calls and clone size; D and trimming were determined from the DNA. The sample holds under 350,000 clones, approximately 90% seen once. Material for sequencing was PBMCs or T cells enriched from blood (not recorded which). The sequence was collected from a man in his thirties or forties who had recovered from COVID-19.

CDR3 DNA: TGTGCCAGTCGGGACAGGAATAATGAAAAACTGTTTTTT. Its protein product is CASRDRNNEKLFF. This chain links TRBV19 with TRBJ1-4; 8 positions agree with TRBD1. The V gene end was trimmed by 8 bases and the J gene end by 4 bases; junction bases not matched to a gene: 3. This CDR3 has 13 residues. CDR1 is LNHDA and CDR2 is SQIVND in the germline V gene (reference sequence). Full variable domain (missing parts from reference TRBV19 and TRBJ1-4): DGGITQSPKYLFRKEGQNVTLSCEQNLNHDAMYWYRQDPGQGLRLIYYSQIVNDFQKGDIAEGYSVSREKKESFPLTVTSAQKNPTAFYLCASRDRNNEKLFFGSGTQLSVL.